Below, 5 T cell receptor beta chains from the same sample are listed, as sequenced in a study of identical twins. In TCRdb, the 5' RACE reads were re-called with MiXCR into one record per CDR3 protein. The table has more than 650,000 distinct CDR3 sequences, roughly 6% seen once. The sample consisted of naive T cells sorted from blood. Receptor source: a man younger than 35 in good health.

The chain has TRBV11-2 and TRBJ2-3; D call uncertain. This CDR3 comprises 14 residues. CDR1 SGHAT and CDR2 FQNNGV come from the germline V gene. Trimming left V 5 bases short and J 7 bases short, with 16 bases between. In DNA form, the CDR3 reads TGTGCCAGCAGCGACCTTAGCAAAGTGAATACGCAGTATTTT. Translated: CASSDLSKVNTQYF.

As for this clonotype: This clone may be a read error of a much larger clone one base away. This chain links TRBV6-1 with TRBJ2-6; weak D call: TRBD2 (6 bases). The CDR3 has 14 amino acids. Trimming stripped 6 bases from V and 0 bases from J, with 6 bases between. Germline assignment: CDR1 MNHNS and CDR2 SASEGT. The CDR3 DNA reads as TGTGCCAGCAGGGGGGGCTCTGGGGCCAACGTCCTGACTTTC. This translates into CASRGGSGANVLTF.

This clonotype was seen at least ten times. This chain joins TRBV29-1 and TRBJ2-7, with TRBD2 matching over 7 bases. Trimming removed 3 bases from V and 2 bases from J; junction bases left unmatched: 7. Germline V gene sequence: CDR1 SQVTM, CDR2 ANQGSEA. The CDR3 is 14 residues long. CDR3: CSVDGGSSPYEQYV. CDR3 nucleotide sequence: TGCAGCGTTGATGGCGGGAGTTCCCCCTACGAGCAGTACGTC.

The chain carries TRBV20-1 and TRBJ2-7; D call uncertain. The germline gives CDR1 DFQATT, CDR2 SNEGSKA (reference sequence). V dropped 1 base and J dropped 2 bases, with 9 bases sitting between them. This CDR3 comprises 13 residues. CDR3 amino acids: CSARVPWTYEQYF. CDR3 nucleotides: TGCAGTGCTAGAGTCCCGTGGACCTACGAGCAGTACTTC.

This clonotype has more than one count but fewer than ten. V and J are TRBV6-1 and TRBJ2-2, with 11 nucleotides matching TRBD2. V lost 4 bases to trimming and J lost 1 base; unmatched junction nucleotides: 2. Germline V gives CDR1 MNHNS, CDR2 SASEGT. The CDR3 covers 16 residues. This CDR3 is CASSGLAGRNTGELFF. As DNA, the CDR3 is TGTGCCAGCAGTGGACTAGCGGGGAGGAACACCGGGGAGCTGTTTTTT.